This TCR beta chain was identified during a study of patients and donors after allogeneic stem cell transplantation. TCRdb redid the calling of the RT-PCR reads with MiXCR, one entry per CDR3 protein. The data hold roughly 880,000 distinct CDR3 sequences, with approximately 18% observed a single time. This clonotype occurred a few times. Sequencing was done on a sample of blood, either unsorted or a sorted T cell fraction (not recorded which). The sequence derives from a human donor who was either an allogeneic HSCT recipient or a stem cell or donor lymphocyte infusion donor (not recorded which). It is not recorded whose cells these are; they may come from a transplant donor.

CDR3 sequence reads: CASSAGAASSYEQYF. The DNA of the CDR3 is TGTGCCAGCAGCGCGGGGGCGGCAAGCTCCTACGAGCAGTACTTC. The gene calls are TRBV9 and TRBJ2-7, with D perhaps matching TRBD1 or TRBD2 (6 bases each). The germline V and J ends were trimmed by 3 bases and 0 bases, with 13 bases remaining between them. CDR1 and CDR2 from the germline V gene are SGDLS and YYNGEE. The CDR3 runs 15 residues.